This passage covers 18 T cell receptor beta chains from one sample sequenced in a study of blood T cell repertoires in COVID-19. Libraries were prepared by immunoSEQ multiplex PCR; TCRdb keeps only in-frame clonotypes and omits some of them. The sample consists of 30,000 to 40,000 clones, about 88% of them appearing once. Sequencing was done on a sample of peripheral blood. The receptors shown here come from a man aged 65-85 years with acute or convalescent COVID-19.

The chain recombines TRBV11-3 with TRBJ2-7; 7 bases agree with TRBD1. This CDR3 has 15 residues. V dropped 4 bases and J dropped 5; count of bases not matched to a gene: 11. The germline gives CDR1 SGHNT, CDR2 YENEEA. The CDR3 DNA reads as TGTGCCAGCAGCTCAGAAGGGGGCTACGGGAACGAGCAGTACTTC. Protein: CASSSEGGYGNEQYF.

This clone was found once. The rearrangement uses TRBV27 and TRBJ1-1; 9 nucleotides align to TRBD1. This CDR3 is built from 14 residues. Looked up from germline, CDR1 is MNHEY and CDR2 is SMNVEV (reference sequence). V dropped 6 bases and J dropped 1; count of bases not matched to a gene: 3. In DNA form, the CDR3 reads TGTGCCAGCAGATTACAGGGGGCGAACACTGAAGCTTTCTTT. It translates to CASRLQGANTEAFF.

The CDR3: CASSFTGTVNTGELFF. DNA for the CDR3: TGTGCCAGCAGTTTCACCGGGACAGTAAACACCGGGGAGCTGTTTTTT. The chain is built from TRBV6-5 and TRBJ2-2; the match to TRBD1 covers 7 bases. This CDR3 spans 16 amino acids. V was clipped by 4 bases and J by 2 bases; unmatched bases: 7. CDR1 and CDR2 (germline): MNHEY, SVGAGI.

The J gene is TRBJ2-1, the V gene TRBV14, with D tentatively TRBD2 (6 bases). The CDR3 is 12 residues long. CDR1 is SGHDN and CDR2 is FVKESK in the germline V gene. Trimming shortened V by 7 bases and J by 9 bases, and 13 bases separated the two germline ends. The CDR3 loop reads CASMSEGSEQFF. CDR3 coding DNA: TGTGCCAGCATGTCGGAGGGGTCTGAGCAGTTCTTC.

The chain couples TRBV4-2 to TRBJ2-2, with TRBD2 matching 14 bases. The CDR3 totals 16 residues. The V gene end was trimmed by 5 bases and the J gene end by 6 bases; junction bases not matched to a gene: 5. Germline loops: CDR1 LGHNA, CDR2 YNFKEQ. CDR3 in amino acids: CASSYRLAGGPGELFF. The CDR3 DNA is TGTGCCAGCAGCTACCGACTAGCGGGGGGGCCCGGGGAGCTGTTTTTT.

This chain links TRBV10-2 with TRBJ1-2; 10 bases agree with TRBD1. CDR3 length equals 15 residues. J was trimmed by 1 base and V by 8 bases; bases with no gene match: 7. Germline V gene lookup returns CDR1 WSHSY and CDR2 SAAADI. Here the CDR3 reads CASGDRGENNYGYTF. The DNA for the CDR3 is TGCGCCAGCGGGGACAGGGGTGAAAATAACTATGGCTACACCTTC.

This rearrangement joins TRBV5-1 to TRBJ1-4, with 7 bases fitting TRBD1. The CDR3 loop spans 15 amino acids. V was clipped by 0 bases and J by 7 bases; unmatched bases: 6. The germline V gene has CDR1 SGHRS and CDR2 YFSETQ. CDR3 sequence reads: CASSLAGGLGEKLFF. In nucleotides, the CDR3 is TGCGCCAGCAGCTTGGCAGGGGGACTGGGTGAAAAACTGTTTTTT.

J is TRBJ2-7 and V is TRBV5-1; 7 bases line up with TRBD1. V lost 4 bases, J lost 5 bases, and 6 bases stayed unmatched. The CDR3 is 13 residues long. Germline V gene data show CDR1 as SGHRS and CDR2 as YFSETQ. The CDR3 nucleotides read TGCGCCAGCAGCCGACAGGGTGGTCACGAGCAGTACTTC. This encodes CASSRQGGHEQYF.

The gene calls are TRBV9 and TRBJ2-7; 10 positions agree with TRBD2. V lost 0 bases, J lost 6 bases, and 6 bases stayed unmatched. Germline V lookup: CDR1 SGDLS, CDR2 YYNGEE. The CDR3 runs 15 residues. The chain's CDR3 is CASSVGPLAGSEQYF. The CDR3 nucleotides read TGTGCCAGCAGCGTAGGTCCACTAGCGGGGTCCGAGCAGTACTTC. Complete variable domain (other parts from reference TRBV9 and TRBJ2-7): DSGVTQTPKHLITATGQRVTLRCSPRSGDLSVYWYQQSLDQGLQFLIQYYNGEERAKGNILERFSAQQFPDLHSELNLSSLELGDSALYFCASSVGPLAGSEQYFGPGTRLTVT.

The count of this clone is one. V gene TRBV19 combines with J gene TRBJ1-1; the D is unclear. From germline, CDR1 is LNHDA and CDR2 SQIVND (reference sequence). The CDR3 is made up of 15 amino acids. V was trimmed by 2 bases and J by 0 bases, leaving 10 bases between them. DNA for the CDR3: TGTGCCAGTAGTATACGGGTGGCCATGAACACTGAAGCTTTCTTT. Protein sequence: CASSIRVAMNTEAFF.

This clone occurred once. In DNA form, the CDR3 reads TGTGCCAGTAGGAGGGTCGGAGCCGCATATAGCAATCAGCCCCAGCATTTT. Translating gives CASRRVGAAYSNQPQHF. This rearrangement joins TRBV19 to TRBJ1-5; D is unclear. Germline V gene data show CDR1 as LNHDA and CDR2 as SQIVND (reference sequence). V shed 6 bases and J shed 0 bases, with 18 bases lying between them. This CDR3 comprises 17 residues. Full variable domain (missing parts from reference TRBV19 and TRBJ1-5): DGGITQSPKYLFRKEGQNVTLSCEQNLNHDAMYWYRQDPGQGLRLIYYSQIVNDFQKGDIAEGYSVSREKKESFPLTVTSAQKNPTAFYLCASRRVGAAYSNQPQHFGDGTRLSIL.

The J gene is TRBJ1-1, the V gene TRBV19; no firm D call. CDR3 length: 11 amino acids. The germline CDR1 and CDR2 sequences are LNHDA and SQIVND (reference sequence). V was shortened by 8 bases and J by 6 bases, with 10 bases between the two germline ends. The CDR3 loop is CASETGSEAFF. CDR3 DNA sequence: TGTGCCAGTGAAACCGGTTCTGAAGCTTTCTTT.

The chain is built from TRBV18 and TRBJ2-5; 11 bases align to TRBD1. The CDR3 loop spans 14 amino acids. V lost 1 base and J lost 5; bases outside the gene matches: 0. CDR1 and CDR2 (germline): KGHSH, LQKENI. CDR3 in amino acids: CASSPRTGGETQYF. The CDR3 nucleotides are TGTGCCAGCTCACCACGGACAGGGGGCGAGACCCAGTACTTC.

A single count supports this clone. The V call is TRBV6-5, the J call TRBJ1-1, with D unresolved. The germline V and J ends were trimmed by 10 bases and 1 base, with 13 bases remaining between them. CDR1 is MNHEY, CDR2 SVGAGI, per germline. There are 13 residues in the CDR3. The CDR3 sequence: CATIRPGNTEAFF. CDR3 sequence (DNA): TGTGCCACCATTAGACCAGGGAACACTGAAGCTTTCTTT.

This clone has more than one count but fewer than ten. The rearrangement links TRBV5-6 to TRBJ1-5; tentative D call: TRBD1 (6 bases). The length of the CDR3 is 17 residues. Per germline, CDR1 SGHDT and CDR2 YYEEEE. The V and J ends lost 4 bases and 0 bases respectively, with 17 bases between them. The CDR3 reads CASSATGTSHSNQPQHF. The CDR3 nucleotides read TGTGCCAGCAGCGCTACTGGGACATCTCATAGCAATCAGCCCCAGCATTTT. Full variable domain (remainder filled in from reference TRBV5-6 and TRBJ1-5): DAGVTQSPTHLIKTRGQQVTLRCSPKSGHDTVSWYQQALGQGPQFIFQYYEEEERQRGNFPDRFSGHQFPNYSSELNVNALLLGDSALYLCASSATGTSHSNQPQHFGDGTRLSIL.

This clone was picked up a small number of times. The chain is built from TRBV27 and TRBJ2-2; a possible D gene is TRBD2 (7 bases). This CDR3 has 17 residues. Germline CDR1 reads MNHEY; CDR2 reads SMNVEV (reference sequence). With 6 bases removed from V and 4 bases from J, the gap between germline ends came to 21 bases. CDR3 region: CASRVGPRGASTGELFF. The CDR3 DNA reads as TGTGCCAGCAGGGTAGGGCCTCGGGGGGCGAGCACCGGGGAGCTGTTTTTT.

The chain carries TRBV9 and TRBJ1-3, with D hard to call. CDR1 is SGDLS and CDR2 is YYNGEE in the germline V gene. V was clipped by 3 bases and J by 0 bases, with 13 bases between them. This CDR3 has 16 residues. The CDR3 coding sequence is TGTGCCAGCAGCGCTCGACTCCTCGACTCTGGAAACACCATATATTTT. Protein sequence: CASSARLLDSGNTIYF.

The chain joins TRBV7-3 to TRBJ2-1; 13 nucleotides line up with TRBD2. In germline, CDR1 is SGHTA, CDR2 FQGTGA. With 6 bases clipped from V and 5 bases from J, the junction kept 7 bases outside the gene matches. This CDR3 comprises 16 residues. This CDR3 reads CASRLGGTSGDNEQFF. The CDR3 DNA reads as TGTGCCAGCAGGCTAGGCGGGACTAGCGGGGACAATGAGCAGTTCTTC.